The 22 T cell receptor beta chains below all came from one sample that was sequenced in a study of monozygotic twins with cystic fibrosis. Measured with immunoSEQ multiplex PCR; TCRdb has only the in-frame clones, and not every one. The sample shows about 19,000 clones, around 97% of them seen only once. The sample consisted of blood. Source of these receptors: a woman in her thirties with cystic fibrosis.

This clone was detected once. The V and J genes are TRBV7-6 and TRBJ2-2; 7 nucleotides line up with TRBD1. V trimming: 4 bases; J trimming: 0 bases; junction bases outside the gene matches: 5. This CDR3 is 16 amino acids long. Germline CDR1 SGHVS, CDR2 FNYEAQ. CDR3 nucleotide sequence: TGTGCCAGCAGCTCGAGACAGGGTGCGAACACCGGGGAGCTGTTTTTT. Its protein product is CASSSRQGANTGELFF.

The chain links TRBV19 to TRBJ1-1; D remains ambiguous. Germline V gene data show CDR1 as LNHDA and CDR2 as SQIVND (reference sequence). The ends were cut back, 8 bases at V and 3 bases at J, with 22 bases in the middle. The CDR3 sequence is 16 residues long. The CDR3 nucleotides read TGTGCCAGTGGCATTGTGAGGATGAACATGTACACTGAAGCTTTCTTT. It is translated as CASGIVRMNMYTEAFF.

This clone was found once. The CDR3, as DNA: TGTGCCAGCAGCCGTCAGAGGGGCACGCAGTATTTT. Protein: CASSRQRGTQYF. V gene TRBV11-2 combines with J gene TRBJ2-3; D may match TRBD1 or TRBD2 (5 bases each). Germline values: CDR1 SGHAT, CDR2 FQNNGV. Trimming took 5 bases from V and 9 from J, leaving 12 bases between them. The length of the CDR3 is 12 residues.

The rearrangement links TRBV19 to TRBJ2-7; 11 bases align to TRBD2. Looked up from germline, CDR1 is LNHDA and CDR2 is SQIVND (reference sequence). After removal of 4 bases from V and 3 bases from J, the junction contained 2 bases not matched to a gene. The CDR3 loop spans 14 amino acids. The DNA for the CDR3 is TGTGCCAGTAGTAGAACTAGCGGGGGCTACGAGCAGTACTTC. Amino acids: CASSRTSGGYEQYF.

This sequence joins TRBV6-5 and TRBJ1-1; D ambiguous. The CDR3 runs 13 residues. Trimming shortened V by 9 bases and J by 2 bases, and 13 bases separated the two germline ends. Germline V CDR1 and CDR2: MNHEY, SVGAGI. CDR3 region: CASHRGRNTEAFF. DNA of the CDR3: TGTGCCAGTCATCGTGGCAGAAACACTGAAGCTTTCTTT.

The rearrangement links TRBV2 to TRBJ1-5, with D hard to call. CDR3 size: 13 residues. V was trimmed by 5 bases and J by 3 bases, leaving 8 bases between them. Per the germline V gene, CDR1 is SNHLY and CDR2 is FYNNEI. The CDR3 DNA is TGTGCCAGCAGTCCGGAATCCAATCAGCCCCAGCATTTT. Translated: CASSPESNQPQHF.

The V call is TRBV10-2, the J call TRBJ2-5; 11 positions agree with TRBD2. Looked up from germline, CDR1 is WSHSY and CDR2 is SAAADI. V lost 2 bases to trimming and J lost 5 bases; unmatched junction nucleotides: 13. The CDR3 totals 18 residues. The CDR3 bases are TGCGCCAGCAGTGAGGGGCTAGCGGGGGGCCGCATGTTGGAGACCCAGTACTTC. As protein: CASSEGLAGGRMLETQYF.

CDR3: CASRRGLGNTIYF. The CDR3 DNA reads as TGTGCCAGCCGAAGGGGGCTCGGAAACACCATATATTTT. The rearrangement uses TRBV6-1 and TRBJ1-3; TRBD1 agrees at 7 bases. The germline V gene has CDR1 MNHNS and CDR2 SASEGT. V shed 8 bases and J 4 bases; nucleotides not matched to a gene: 5. The CDR3 runs 13 residues.

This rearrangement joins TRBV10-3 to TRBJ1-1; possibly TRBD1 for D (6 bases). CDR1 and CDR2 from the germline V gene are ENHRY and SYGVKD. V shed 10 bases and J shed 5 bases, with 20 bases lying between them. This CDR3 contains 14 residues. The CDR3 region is CATKTGGPGTEAFF. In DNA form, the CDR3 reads TGTGCCACCAAGACGGGGGGCCCAGGAACTGAAGCTTTCTTT.

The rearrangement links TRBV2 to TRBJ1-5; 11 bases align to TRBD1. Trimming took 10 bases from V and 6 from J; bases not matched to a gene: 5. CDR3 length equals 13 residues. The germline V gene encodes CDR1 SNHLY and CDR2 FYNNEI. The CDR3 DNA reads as TGTGCCACCGCGGACAGGGGGCTTCAGCCCCAGCATTTT. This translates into CATADRGLQPQHF.

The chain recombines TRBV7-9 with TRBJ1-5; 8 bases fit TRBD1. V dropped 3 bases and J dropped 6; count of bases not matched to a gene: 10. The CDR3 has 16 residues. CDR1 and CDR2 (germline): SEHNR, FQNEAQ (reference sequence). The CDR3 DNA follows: TGTGCCAGCAGCTTGTGGACAGGGAGGGGAGGTCAGCCCCAGCATTTT. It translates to CASSLWTGRGGQPQHF.

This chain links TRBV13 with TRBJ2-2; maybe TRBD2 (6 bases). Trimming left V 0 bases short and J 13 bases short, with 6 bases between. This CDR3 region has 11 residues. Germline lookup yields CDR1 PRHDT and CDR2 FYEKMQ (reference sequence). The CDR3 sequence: CASSLGGRLFF. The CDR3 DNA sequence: TGTGCCAGCAGCTTAGGCGGGAGGCTGTTTTTT.

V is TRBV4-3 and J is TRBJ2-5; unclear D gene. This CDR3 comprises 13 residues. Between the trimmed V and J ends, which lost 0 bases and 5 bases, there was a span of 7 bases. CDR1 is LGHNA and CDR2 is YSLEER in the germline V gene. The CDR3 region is CASSQDSSETQYF. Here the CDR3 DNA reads TGCGCCAGCAGCCAAGATTCCTCCGAGACCCAGTACTTC.

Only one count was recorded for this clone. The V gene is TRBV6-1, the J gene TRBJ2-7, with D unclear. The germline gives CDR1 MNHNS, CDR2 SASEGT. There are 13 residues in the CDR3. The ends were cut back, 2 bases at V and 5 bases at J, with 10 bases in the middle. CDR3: CASSESWKNEQYF. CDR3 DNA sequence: TGTGCCAGCAGTGAATCCTGGAAAAACGAGCAGTACTTC.

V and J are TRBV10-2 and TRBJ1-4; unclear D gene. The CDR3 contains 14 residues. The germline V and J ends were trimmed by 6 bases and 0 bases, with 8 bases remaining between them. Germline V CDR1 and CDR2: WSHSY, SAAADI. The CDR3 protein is CASRRAATNEKLFF. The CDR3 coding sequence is TGCGCCAGCAGGAGGGCTGCAACTAATGAAAAACTGTTTTTT.

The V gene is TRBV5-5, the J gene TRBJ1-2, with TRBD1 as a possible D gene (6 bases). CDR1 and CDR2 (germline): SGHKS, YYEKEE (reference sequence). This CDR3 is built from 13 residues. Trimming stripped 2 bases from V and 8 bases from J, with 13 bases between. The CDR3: CASSFRGAEGYTF. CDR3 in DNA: TGTGCCAGCAGCTTCCGGGGGGCTGAAGGCTACACCTTC.

For the CDR3, the DNA is TGTGCCTGGAGCATAGGGGTTGGTCAGCCCCAGCATTTT. Amino acids: CAWSIGVGQPQHF. V is TRBV30 and J is TRBJ1-5; D might be TRBD1 (5 bases). V was trimmed by 3 bases and J by 6 bases, leaving 12 bases between them. Germline V gene lookup returns CDR1 GTSNPN and CDR2 SVGIG (reference sequence). The CDR3 consists of 13 residues.

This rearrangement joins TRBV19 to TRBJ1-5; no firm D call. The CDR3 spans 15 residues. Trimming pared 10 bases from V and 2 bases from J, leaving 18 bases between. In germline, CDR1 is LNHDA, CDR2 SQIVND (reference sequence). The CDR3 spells CATNPTVRGNQPQHF. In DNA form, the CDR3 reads TGTGCCACCAACCCGACCGTTAGGGGCAATCAGCCCCAGCATTTT.

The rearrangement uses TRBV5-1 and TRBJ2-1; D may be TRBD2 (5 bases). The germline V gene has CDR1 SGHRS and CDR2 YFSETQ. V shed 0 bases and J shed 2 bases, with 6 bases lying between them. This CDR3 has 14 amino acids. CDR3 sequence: CASSLGGAYNEQFF. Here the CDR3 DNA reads TGCGCCAGCAGCTTGGGGGGAGCCTACAATGAGCAGTTCTTC.

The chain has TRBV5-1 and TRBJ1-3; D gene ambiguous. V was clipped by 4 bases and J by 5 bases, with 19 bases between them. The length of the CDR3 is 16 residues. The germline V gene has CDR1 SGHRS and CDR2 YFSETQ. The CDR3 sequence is CASSEGNNPKRNTIYF. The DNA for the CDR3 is TGCGCCAGCAGCGAAGGGAACAACCCTAAACGAAACACCATATATTTT.

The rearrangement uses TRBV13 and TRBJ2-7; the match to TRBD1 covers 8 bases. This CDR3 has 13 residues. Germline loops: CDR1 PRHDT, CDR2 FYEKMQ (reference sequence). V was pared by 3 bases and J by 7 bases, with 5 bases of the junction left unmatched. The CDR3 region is CASSFRGPGEQYF. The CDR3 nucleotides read TGTGCCAGCAGCTTCAGGGGGCCGGGGGAGCAGTACTTC.

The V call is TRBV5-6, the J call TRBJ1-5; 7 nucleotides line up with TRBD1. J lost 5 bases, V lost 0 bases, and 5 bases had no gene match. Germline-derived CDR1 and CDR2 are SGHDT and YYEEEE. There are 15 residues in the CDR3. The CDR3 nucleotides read TGTGCCAGCAGCTTGGGAGGGGGCCTCTATCAGCCCCAGCATTTT. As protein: CASSLGGGLYQPQHF. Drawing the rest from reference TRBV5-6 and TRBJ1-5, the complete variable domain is DAGVTQSPTHLIKTRGQQVTLRCSPKSGHDTVSWYQQALGQGPQFIFQYYEEEERQRGNFPDRFSGHQFPNYSSELNVNALLLGDSALYLCASSLGGGLYQPQHFGDGTRLSIL.